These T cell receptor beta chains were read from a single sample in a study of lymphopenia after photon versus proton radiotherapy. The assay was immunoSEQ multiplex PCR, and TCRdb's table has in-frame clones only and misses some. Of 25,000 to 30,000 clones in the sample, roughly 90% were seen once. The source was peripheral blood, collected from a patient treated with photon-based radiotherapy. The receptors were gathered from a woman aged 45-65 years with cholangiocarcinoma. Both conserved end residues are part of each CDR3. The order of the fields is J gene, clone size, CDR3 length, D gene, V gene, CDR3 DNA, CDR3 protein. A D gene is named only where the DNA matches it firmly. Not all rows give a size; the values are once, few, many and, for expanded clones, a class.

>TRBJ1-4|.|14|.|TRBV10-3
TGTGCCATCAGTTCGACATCGACAAATGAAAAACTGTTTTTT
CAISSTSTNEKLFF
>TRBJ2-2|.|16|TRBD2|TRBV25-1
TGTGCCAGCAGTGAATGGGGAGGGGCCAACACCGGGGAGCTGTTTTTT
CASSEWGGANTGELFF
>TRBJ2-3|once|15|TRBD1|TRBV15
TGTGCCACCAGCAGGATGACAGGGGTGGGAGATACGCAGTATTTT
CATSRMTGVGDTQYF
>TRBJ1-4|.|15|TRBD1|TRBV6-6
TGTGCCAGCAGTTACGGAGGACAGGGCGATGAAAAACTGTTTTTT
CASSYGGQGDEKLFF
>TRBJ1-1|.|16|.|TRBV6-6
TGTGCCAGCAGTCGGGGACCCGGGACACAGAACACTGAAGCTTTCTTT
CASSRGPGTQNTEAFF
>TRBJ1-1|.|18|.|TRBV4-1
TGCGCCAGCAGCCAAGATAGCGCCAGAAGTTCTACGAACACTGAAGCTTTCTTT
CASSQDSARSSTNTEAFF
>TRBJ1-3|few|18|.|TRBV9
TGTGCCAGCAGCCCACCCGCCTCATTTGGAGGGGCTGGAAACACCATATATTTT
CASSPPASFGGAGNTIYF
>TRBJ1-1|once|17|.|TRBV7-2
TGTGCCAGCACTTCGTGGGGGGTGCGCCCCATGAACACTGAAGCTTTCTTT
CASTSWGVRPMNTEAFF
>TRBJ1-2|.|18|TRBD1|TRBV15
TGTGCCACCAGCAGAGGACCAAACCGACAGGGTACTAACTATGGCTACACCTTC
CATSRGPNRQGTNYGYTF
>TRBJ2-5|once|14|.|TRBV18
TGTGCCAGCACTTCCCCGGGGGCGAGGGAGACCCAGTACTTC
CASTSPGARETQYF
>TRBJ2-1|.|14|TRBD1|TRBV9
TGTGCCAGCAGCCGACAGGGGCTGGGGGGTGAGCAGTTCTTC
CASSRQGLGGEQFF
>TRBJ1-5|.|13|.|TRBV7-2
TGTGCCAGCAGCTTCAGGGCGAATCAGCCCCAGCATTTT
CASSFRANQPQHF
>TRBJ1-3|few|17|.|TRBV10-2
TGCGCCAGCAGTGAGACGGACTCTCCGCTCTCTGGAAACACCATATATTTT
CASSETDSPLSGNTIYF
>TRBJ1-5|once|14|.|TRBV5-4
TGTGCCAGCAGCTTTGTAAGGGGAAAACAGCCCCAGCATTTT
CASSFVRGKQPQHF
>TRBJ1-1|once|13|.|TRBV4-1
TGCGCCAGCAGCCAAGTACTATACACTGAAGCTTTCTTT
CASSQVLYTEAFF
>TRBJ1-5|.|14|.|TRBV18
TGTGCCAGCTCCTCCCTCCCAAACAATCAGCCCCAGCATTTT
CASSSLPNNQPQHF
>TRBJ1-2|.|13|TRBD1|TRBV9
TGTGCCAGCAGCGTGACAGGGCTTGGAGGCTACACCTTC
CASSVTGLGGYTF
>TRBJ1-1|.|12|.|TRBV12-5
TGTGCTAGTTCCCAAGGGTGGGGTGAAGCTTTCTTT
CASSQGWGEAFF
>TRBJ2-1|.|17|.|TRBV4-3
TGCGCCAGCAGCCCAGGGCTCAAGCTCGGGTCCTACAATGAGCAGTTCTTC
CASSPGLKLGSYNEQFF
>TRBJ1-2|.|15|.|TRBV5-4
TGTGCCAGCAGCCCGGGGGGAGCCTACACCGGAGGCTACACCTTC
CASSPGGAYTGGYTF
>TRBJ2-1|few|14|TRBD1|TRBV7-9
TGTGCCAGCAGCCCCGGGACAGGGATGAATGAGCAGTTCTTC
CASSPGTGMNEQFF
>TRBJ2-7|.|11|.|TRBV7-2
TGTGCCAGCAGCGACCCCTACGAGCAGTACTTC
CASSDPYEQYF
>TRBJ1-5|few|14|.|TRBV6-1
TGTGCCAGCAGTGTGGAGGGGGTCGGTCAGCCCCAGCATTTT
CASSVEGVGQPQHF
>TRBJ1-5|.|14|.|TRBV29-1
TGCAGCGTTGGGGAAACAGGGAACAATCAGCCCCAGCATTTT
CSVGETGNNQPQHF
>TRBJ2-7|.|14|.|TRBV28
TGTGCCAGCAGTTTGCCTATTGTTTCCTACGAGCAGTACTTC
CASSLPIVSYEQYF
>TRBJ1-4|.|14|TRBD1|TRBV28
TGTGCCAGCAGTTCCGGGACAGGGAATGAAAAACTGTTTTTT
CASSSGTGNEKLFF
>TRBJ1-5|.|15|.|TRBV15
TGTGCCACCAGCAGAGACCAGGGGAGCAATCAGCCCCAGCATTTT
CATSRDQGSNQPQHF
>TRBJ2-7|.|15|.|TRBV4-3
TGCGCCAGCAGCCAAGATAATACAGGGAAGGACGAGCAGTACTTC
CASSQDNTGKDEQYF
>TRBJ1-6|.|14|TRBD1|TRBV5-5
TGTGCCAGCAGCACCTCCGGGACAGCCTTTTCCCTCCACTTT
CASSTSGTAFSLHF
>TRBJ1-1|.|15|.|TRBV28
TGTGCCAGCAGGCCCTGGGTAGGGGGAGGAGGTGAAGCTTTCTTT
CASRPWVGGGGEAFF
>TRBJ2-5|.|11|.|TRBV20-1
TGCAGTGCTCCTGCCAAAGAGACCCAGTACTTC
CSAPAKETQYF
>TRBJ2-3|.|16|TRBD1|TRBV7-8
TGTGCCAGCAGTTTAAACAGGGGAGTGGGCACAGATACGCAGTATTTT
CASSLNRGVGTDTQYF
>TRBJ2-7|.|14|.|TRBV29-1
TGCAGCGTCCAATCCGGCGGGCAGTCCTACGAGCAGTACTTC
CSVQSGGQSYEQYF
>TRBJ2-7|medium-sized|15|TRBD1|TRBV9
TGTGCCAGCAGCGTCGGGACAGGGTTTCTTAACGAGCAGTACTTC
CASSVGTGFLNEQYF
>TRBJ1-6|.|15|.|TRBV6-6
TGTGCCAGCAGAACTCGGACGGGAACTAATTCACCCCTCCACTTT
CASRTRTGTNSPLHF
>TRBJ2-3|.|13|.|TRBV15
TGTGCCACCAGGGGGGTTAGCACAGATACGCAGTATTTT
CATRGVSTDTQYF
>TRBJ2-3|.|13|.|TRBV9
TGTGCCAGCAGCGGCTCAGAGACAGATACGCAGTATTTT
CASSGSETDTQYF
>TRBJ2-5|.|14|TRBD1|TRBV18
TGTGCCAGCTCACCCCAGGGGGCGTTTGAGACCCAGTACTTC
CASSPQGAFETQYF
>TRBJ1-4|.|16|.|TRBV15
TGTGCCACCAGCAGTAAGAGGGTCGCAACTAATGAAAAACTGTTTTTT
CATSSKRVATNEKLFF
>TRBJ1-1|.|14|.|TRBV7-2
TGTGCCAGCAGCTTATCGTCAGAGAACACTGAAGCTTTCTTT
CASSLSSENTEAFF
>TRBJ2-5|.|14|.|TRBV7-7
TGTGCCAGCAGCTCCCAACGCCGGTCGGAGACCCAGTACTTC
CASSSQRRSETQYF
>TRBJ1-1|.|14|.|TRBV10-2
TGCGCCAGCAAGCCAGGGACCATGAACACTGAAGCTTTCTTT
CASKPGTMNTEAFF